The present entry profiles one T cell receptor beta chain with its context. This clonotype ranks as medium-sized (0.01 to 0.1%) by frequency alone, as no count is recorded. No antigen is known for it. CDR1 and CDR2 are read off the germline V gene (reference sequence) as GTSNPN and SVGIG. Including cysteine and phenylalanine, the CDR3 has 13 amino acids. The entry carries no DNA sequence. This entry is derived from a study of T cell clusters in autoimmune cytopenias (dated by TCRdb to about 2019). Regarding the research as a whole: Of the 43 healthy donor controls, approximately 23 were female, and the group had a mean age of approximately 55 years and a median age of approximately 59 years. For primary cytopenia the controls were about two dozen age-matched healthy donors, whereas for secondary cytopenia the controls were about 14 age-matched CLL patients. The median TRB sequencing depth was around 50,000 reads per sample, and the median number of distinct TRB clonotypes was around 2,500 per sample. In autoimmune cytopenia patients, peripheral blood TRB and IGH repertoires were sequenced during active disease and over treatment follow-up, together with healthy, CLL and autoimmune hepatitis controls. The goal of the study was to find out whether patients with autoimmune cytopenia have a disease-specific immune repertoire signature that could be used as a blood-based biomarker. Autoimmune hepatitis repertoires were compared with those of approximately 25 age- and sex-matched healthy donors. General findings and caveats noted by the study authors: GLIPH suggested that primary autoimmune cytopenia patients lacked physiological T cell clusters: some 53 clusters were exclusive to healthy donors versus some 16 exclusive to patients. Compared with active autoimmune hepatitis patients, healthy donors had almost three times as many exclusive TRB clusters, a finding consistent with an autoimmunity-wide signature. Shifts in the TRB repertoire, including less even repertoires in secondary cytopenia and CLL, were mostly a reflection of lymphoma bias and not of autoimmunity. The T cell clusters were defined only in silico, and the functional role of the clusters still needed to be validated experimentally. In the comparison of secondary cytopenia with CLL, no cluster-lack signature showed up, apparently because the dominant lymphoma-associated repertoire masked the signature.

Multiplex PCR with a touch-down protocol amplified TRB rearrangements, with the TRB-A and TRB-B primer pools combined in a single tube. Illumina adapters and sample indices were attached to the amplicons through two consecutive PCR reactions using Phusion HS II polymerase. After gel purification with the NucleoSpin Gel and PCR Clean-up kit, the amplicons were quantified by Qubit and checked for quality on an Agilent 2100 Bioanalyzer. Sequencing of the libraries was done on an Illumina MiSeq with paired-end, single-indexed, 600-cycle runs. From the authors' description of their analysis: MiXCR version 2.1.12, together with the default MiXCR reference library, was used to align and assemble the TRB reads. Each unique CDR3 nucleotide sequence defined a clone, and only productive sequences with at least two reads were analysed. Repertoire diversity was assessed with alpha-parameterized diversity profiles (alpha 0 to 5), including the Shannon (alpha 1) and Simpson (alpha 2) indices, which were computed with an R script. Combinatorial TRB VJ usage was computed with the tcR package and compared between cohorts by principal component analysis with ade4. Using GLIPH, TCRbeta CDR3s were clustered on pairs of cohorts matched for age and read depth, and a Wilcoxon test was used to compare cluster frequencies. The reads went through TCRdb reprocessing, and each CDR3 protein sequence gets one entry with no DNA. For this entry, the V and J calls and clone size follow TCRdb and not the study's own pipeline. This sample's table contains 7,000 or so distinct CDR3 sequences. The ten biggest clones cover roughly 8.9% of the sample.

Each sample's TRB amplification started from approximately 230 ng of peripheral blood genomic DNA, which corresponds to 38,000 or so genome equivalents. This sample also appeared in a second study, on T cell repertoires in aging, cancer and after chemotherapy. Taken from the second paper: Donors spanned six age groups from 30 or younger to 70 or older, with at least three individuals per group. Control TCR repertoires from healthy donors were recorded across several months to years, and re-sampling revealed clear clonal overlap. In total, the full dataset held about 9 million TCR reads. Significantly lower blood TCR diversity and higher clonality were observed in untreated patients with hematological or solid cancers than in age-matched healthy donors. In healthy donors, the decline in TCR diversity with age was mainly explained by loss of richness, whereas in cancer patients loss of evenness was also found to contribute. An increase in median generation probability over the chemotherapy interval was observed in both cancer cohorts, suggesting that the repertoire was reconstituted through rebound thymic output. According to the authors, the repertoire data do not permit conclusions about immunological memory after chemotherapy. To look at immunoaging and at how T cells reconstitute after chemotherapy, the study profiled TCR beta repertoires in peripheral blood from both healthy donors and cancer patients. Alongside approximately 95 healthy donors serving as a reference group, the cohort included approximately 210 cancer patients, of whom more than 90 had hematological cancers and 120 to 130 had solid cancers. TRB sequences were processed with MiXCR versions 2.12 and 3.0.5. Shannon diversity, evenness, clonality (one minus evenness), and alpha-parameterized diversity profiles from alpha 0 to 5 were included as repertoire metrics. The IGoR algorithm was used to calculate generation probabilities of clones in the paired pre- and post-chemotherapy samples.

Sequencing input: peripheral blood. Here the chain combines TRBV30 and TRBJ2-5. The sequence came from a human donor in good health. The CDR3 corresponds to CAWTVRDGETQYF.